The T cell receptor beta chain under discussion was sequenced for a study of identical twins. Healthy Caucasians supplied all donations. TCRdb recomputed calls from the 5' RACE reads with MiXCR, one row per CDR3 protein. The data show approximately 700,000 distinct CDR3 sequences, 5.5% to 6.5% seen once. The receptor's source is a man between 18 and 35 years old in good health. Sequenced input: naive T cells sorted from blood.

This CDR3 reads CASSLKLRLYYNEQFF. In DNA, the CDR3 is TGTGCCAGCAGCTTGAAGCTGAGACTTTATTACAATGAGCAGTTCTTC. The chain is built from TRBV5-6 and TRBJ2-1, with D uncertain. The V end was cut by 1 base, the J end by 4 bases, with 15 bases between. The CDR3 runs 16 residues. The germline CDR1 and CDR2 sequences are SGHDT and YYEEEE.